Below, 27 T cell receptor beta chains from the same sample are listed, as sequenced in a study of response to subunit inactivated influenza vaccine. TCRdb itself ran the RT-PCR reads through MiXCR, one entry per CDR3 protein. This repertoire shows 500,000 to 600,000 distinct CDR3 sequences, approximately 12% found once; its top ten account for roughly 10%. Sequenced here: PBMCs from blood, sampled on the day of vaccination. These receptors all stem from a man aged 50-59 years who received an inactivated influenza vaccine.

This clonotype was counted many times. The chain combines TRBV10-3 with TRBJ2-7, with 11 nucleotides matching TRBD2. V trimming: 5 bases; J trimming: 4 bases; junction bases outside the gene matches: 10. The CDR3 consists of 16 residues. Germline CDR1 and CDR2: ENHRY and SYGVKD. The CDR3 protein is CAISSFLAGGPYEQYF. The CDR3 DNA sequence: TGTGCCATCAGTTCATTTTTAGCGGGAGGGCCGTACGAGCAGTACTTC.

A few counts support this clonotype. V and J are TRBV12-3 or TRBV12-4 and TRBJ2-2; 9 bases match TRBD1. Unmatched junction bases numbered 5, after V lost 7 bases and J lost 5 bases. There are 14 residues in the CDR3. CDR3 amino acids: CASMGDRETGELFF. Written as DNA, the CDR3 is TGTGCCAGCATGGGGGACAGGGAAACCGGGGAGCTGTTTTTT.

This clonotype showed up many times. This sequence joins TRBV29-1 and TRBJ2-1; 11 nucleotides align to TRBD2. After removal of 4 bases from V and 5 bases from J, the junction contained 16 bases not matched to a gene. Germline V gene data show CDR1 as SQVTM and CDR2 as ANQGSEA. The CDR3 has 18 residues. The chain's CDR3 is CSVGSSGRAVSIHNEQFF. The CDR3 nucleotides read TGCAGCGTTGGTAGTAGCGGGAGGGCCGTCAGTATTCACAATGAGCAGTTCTTC.

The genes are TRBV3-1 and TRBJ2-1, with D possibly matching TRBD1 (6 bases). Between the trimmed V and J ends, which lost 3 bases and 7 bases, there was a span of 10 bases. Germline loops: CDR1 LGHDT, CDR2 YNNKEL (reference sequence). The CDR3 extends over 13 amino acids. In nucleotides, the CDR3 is TGTGCCAGCAGCCAGATACAGGGTAATGAGCAGTTCTTC. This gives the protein CASSQIQGNEQFF.

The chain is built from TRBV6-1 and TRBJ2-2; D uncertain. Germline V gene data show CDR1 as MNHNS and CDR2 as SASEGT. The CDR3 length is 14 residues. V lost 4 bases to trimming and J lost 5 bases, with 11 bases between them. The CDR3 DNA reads TGTGCCAGCAGTGTCGGGTTTTGGACCGGGGAGCTGTTTTTT. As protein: CASSVGFWTGELFF.

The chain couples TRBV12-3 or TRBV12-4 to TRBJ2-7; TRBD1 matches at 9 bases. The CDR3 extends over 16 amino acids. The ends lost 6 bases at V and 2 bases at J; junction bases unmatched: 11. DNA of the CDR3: TGTGCCAGCAGCACCACCTCGACAGGGGGGGCCTACGAGCAGTACTTC. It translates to CASSTTSTGGAYEQYF.

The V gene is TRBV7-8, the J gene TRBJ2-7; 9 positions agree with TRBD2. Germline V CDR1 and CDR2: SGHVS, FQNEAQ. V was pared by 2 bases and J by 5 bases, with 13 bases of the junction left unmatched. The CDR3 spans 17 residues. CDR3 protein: CASSLNRGGRVYDEQYF. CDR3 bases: TGTGCCAGCAGCTTAAACAGGGGCGGGAGGGTATACGACGAGCAGTACTTC.

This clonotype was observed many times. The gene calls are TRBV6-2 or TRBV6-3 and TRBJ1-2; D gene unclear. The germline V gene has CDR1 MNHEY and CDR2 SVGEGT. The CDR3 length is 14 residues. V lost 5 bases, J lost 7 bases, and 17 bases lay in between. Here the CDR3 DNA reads TGTGCCAGCAGTCGGTTGAGGGCGATGTTTGGCTACACCTTC. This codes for CASSRLRAMFGYTF.

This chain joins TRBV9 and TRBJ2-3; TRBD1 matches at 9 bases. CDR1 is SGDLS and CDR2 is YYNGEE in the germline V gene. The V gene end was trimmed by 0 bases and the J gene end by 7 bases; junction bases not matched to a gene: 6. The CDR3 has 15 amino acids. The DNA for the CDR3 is TGTGCCAGCAGCGTAGAGGGGACAGGGCTGAATACGCAGTATTTT. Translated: CASSVEGTGLNTQYF.

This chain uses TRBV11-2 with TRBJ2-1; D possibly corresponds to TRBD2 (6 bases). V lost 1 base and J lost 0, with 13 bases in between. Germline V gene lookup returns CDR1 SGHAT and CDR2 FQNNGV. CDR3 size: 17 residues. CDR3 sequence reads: CASSLVASVSSYNEQFF. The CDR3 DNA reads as TGTGCCAGCAGCTTAGTGGCTAGCGTGAGCTCCTACAATGAGCAGTTCTTC.

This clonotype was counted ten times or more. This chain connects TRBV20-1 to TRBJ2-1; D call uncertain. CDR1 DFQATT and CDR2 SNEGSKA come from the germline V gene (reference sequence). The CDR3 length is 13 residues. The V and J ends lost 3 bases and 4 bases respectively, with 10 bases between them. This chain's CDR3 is CSASLGRYNEQFF. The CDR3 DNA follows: TGCAGTGCTAGCCTGGGTCGTTACAATGAGCAGTTCTTC.

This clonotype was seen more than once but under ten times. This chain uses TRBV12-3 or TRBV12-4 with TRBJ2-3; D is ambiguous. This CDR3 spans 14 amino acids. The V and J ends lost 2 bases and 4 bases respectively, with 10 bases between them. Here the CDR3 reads CASSLLSVADTQYF. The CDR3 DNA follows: TGTGCCAGCAGTTTATTATCCGTCGCAGATACGCAGTATTTT.

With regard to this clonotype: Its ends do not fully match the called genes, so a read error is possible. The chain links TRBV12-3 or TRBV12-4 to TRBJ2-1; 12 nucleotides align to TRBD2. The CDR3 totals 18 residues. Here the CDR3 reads CTSSLGRALAGGVNEQFF. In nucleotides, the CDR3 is TGTACCAGCAGTTTGGGCAGGGCACTAGCGGGAGGTGTGAATGAGCAGTTCTTC.

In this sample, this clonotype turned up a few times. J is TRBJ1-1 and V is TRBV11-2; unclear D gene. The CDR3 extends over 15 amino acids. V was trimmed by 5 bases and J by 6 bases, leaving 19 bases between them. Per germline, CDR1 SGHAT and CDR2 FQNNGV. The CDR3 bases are TGTGCCAGCAGCCAGATGACCCAAGTAGCCGCTGAAGCTTTCTTT. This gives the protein CASSQMTQVAAEAFF.

The DNA of the CDR3 is TGTGCCAGCAGCAAACGGGGGGCCCGGGAGACCCAGTACTTC. It translates to CASSKRGARETQYF. V gene TRBV6-1 combines with J gene TRBJ2-5; the D gene is possibly TRBD2 (7 bases). The CDR3 is 14 amino acids. V was trimmed by 6 bases and J by 5 bases, leaving 16 bases between them. CDR1 and CDR2 (germline): MNHNS, SASEGT.

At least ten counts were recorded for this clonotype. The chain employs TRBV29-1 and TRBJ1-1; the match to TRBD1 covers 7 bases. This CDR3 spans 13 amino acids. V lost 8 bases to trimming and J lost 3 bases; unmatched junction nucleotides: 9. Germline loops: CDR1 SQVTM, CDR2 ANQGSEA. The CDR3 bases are TGCAGCACGGGACAGCGATCCGACACTGAAGCTTTCTTT. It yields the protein CSTGQRSDTEAFF.

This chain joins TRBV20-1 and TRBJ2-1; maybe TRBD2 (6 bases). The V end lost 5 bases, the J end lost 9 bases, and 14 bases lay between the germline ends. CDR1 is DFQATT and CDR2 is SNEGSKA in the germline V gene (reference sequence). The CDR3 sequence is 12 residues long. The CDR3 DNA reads TGCAGTGCTGATAGAGACGGGGGTGAGCAGTTCTTC. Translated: CSADRDGGEQFF.

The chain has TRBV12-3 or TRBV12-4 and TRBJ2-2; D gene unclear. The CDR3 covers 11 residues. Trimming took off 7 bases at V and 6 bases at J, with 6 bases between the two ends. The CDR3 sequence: CASIWAGELFF. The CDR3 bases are TGTGCCAGCATTTGGGCCGGGGAGCTGTTTTTT.

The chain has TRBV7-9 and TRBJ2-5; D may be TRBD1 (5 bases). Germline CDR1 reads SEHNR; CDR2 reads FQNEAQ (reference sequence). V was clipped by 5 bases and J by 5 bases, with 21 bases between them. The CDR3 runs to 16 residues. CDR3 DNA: TGTGCCAGCAGCCCGCTTGGTGGGGCTTTGGGGGAGACCCAGTACTTC. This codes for CASSPLGGALGETQYF.

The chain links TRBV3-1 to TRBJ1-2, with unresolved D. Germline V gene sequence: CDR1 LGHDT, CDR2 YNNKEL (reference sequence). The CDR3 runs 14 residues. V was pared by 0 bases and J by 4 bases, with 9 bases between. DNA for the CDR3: TGTGCCAGCAGCCAAGATTTCCAGGCCTATGGCTACACCTTC. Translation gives CASSQDFQAYGYTF.

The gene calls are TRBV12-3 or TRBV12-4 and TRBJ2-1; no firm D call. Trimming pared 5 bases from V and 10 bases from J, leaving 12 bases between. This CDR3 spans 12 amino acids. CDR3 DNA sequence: TGTGCCAGCAGTGGTGAGGTGGGGGAGCAGTTCTTC. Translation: CASSGEVGEQFF.

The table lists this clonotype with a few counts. The CDR3, as DNA: TGTGCCAGCAGCTCCCGGACACTAAGCTCCTACGAGCAGTACTTC. This sequence encodes CASSSRTLSSYEQYF. The chain couples TRBV7-9 to TRBJ2-7, with a tentative D call TRBD1 (5 bases). The CDR3 is 15 residues long. Germline V lookup: CDR1 SEHNR, CDR2 FQNEAQ (reference sequence). V was shortened by 4 bases and J by 0 bases, with 13 bases between the two germline ends.

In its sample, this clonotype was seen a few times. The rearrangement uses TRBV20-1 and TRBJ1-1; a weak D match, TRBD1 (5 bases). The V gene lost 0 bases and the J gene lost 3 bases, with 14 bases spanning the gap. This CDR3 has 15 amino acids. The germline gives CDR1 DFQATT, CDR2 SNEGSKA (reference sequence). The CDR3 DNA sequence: TGCAGTGCTAGAGATCCGGGGCGATCGTACACTGAAGCTTTCTTT. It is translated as CSARDPGRSYTEAFF.

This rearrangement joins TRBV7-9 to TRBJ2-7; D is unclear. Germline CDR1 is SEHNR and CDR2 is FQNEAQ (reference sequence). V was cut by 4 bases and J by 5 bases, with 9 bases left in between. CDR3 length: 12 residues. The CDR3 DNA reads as TGTGCCAGCAGCTCCTCTTCCCACGAGCAGTACTTC. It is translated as CASSSSSHEQYF.

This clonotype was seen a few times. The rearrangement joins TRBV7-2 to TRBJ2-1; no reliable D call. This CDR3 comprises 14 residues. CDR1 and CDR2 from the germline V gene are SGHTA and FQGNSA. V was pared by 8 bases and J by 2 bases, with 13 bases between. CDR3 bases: TGTGCCAGCTCCTCGGGCGCTGCCTACAATGAGCAGTTCTTC. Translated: CASSSGAAYNEQFF.

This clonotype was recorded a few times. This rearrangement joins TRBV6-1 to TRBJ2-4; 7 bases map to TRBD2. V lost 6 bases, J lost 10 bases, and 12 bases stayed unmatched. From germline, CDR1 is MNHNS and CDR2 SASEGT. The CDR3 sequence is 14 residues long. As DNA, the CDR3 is TGTGCCAGCAGGGGGGGGATACAGGAGAAGATTCAGTACTTC. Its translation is CASRGGIQEKIQYF.

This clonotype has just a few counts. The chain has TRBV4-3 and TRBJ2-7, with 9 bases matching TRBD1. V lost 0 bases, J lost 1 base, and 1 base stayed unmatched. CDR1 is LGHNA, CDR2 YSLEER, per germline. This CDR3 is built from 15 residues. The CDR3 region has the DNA TGCGCCAGCAGCCAAGAGGGGACAGGGTCCTACGAGCAGTACTTC. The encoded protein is CASSQEGTGSYEQYF.